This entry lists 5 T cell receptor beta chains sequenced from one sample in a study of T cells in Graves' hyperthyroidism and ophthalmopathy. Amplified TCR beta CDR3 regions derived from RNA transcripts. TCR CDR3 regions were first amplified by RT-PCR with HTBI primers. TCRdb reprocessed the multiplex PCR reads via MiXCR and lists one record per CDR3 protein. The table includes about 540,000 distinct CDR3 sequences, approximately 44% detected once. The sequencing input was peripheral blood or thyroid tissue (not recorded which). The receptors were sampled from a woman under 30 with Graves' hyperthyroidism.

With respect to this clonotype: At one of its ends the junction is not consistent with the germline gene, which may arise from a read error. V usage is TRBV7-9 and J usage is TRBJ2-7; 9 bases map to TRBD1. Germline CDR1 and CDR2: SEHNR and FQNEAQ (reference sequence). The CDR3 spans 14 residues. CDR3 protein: CASSPGTGLYGQYF. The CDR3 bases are TGTGCCAGCAGCCCCGGGACAGGGCTTTACGGGCAGTACTTC.

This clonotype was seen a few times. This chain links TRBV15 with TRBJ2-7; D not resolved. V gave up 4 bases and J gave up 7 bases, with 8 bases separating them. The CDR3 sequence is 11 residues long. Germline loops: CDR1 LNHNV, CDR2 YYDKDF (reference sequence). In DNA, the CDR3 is TGTGCCACCAGCATTCTGGTTGAGCAGTACTTC. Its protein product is CATSILVEQYF.

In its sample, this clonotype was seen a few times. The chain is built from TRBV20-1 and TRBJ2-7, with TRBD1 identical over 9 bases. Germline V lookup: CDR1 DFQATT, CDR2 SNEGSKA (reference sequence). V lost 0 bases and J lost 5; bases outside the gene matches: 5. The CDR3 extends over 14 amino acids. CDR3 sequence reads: CSARDGDRADEQYF. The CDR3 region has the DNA TGCAGTGCTAGAGATGGGGACAGGGCCGACGAGCAGTACTTC.

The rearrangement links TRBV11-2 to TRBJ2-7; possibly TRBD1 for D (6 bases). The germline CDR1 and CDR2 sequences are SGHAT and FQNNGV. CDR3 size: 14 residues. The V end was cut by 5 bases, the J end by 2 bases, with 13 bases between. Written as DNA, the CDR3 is TGTGCCAGCAGCCTCCCTGGGGGCACCTACGAGCAGTACTTC. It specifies CASSLPGGTYEQYF.

CDR3 coding DNA: TGTGCTAGTGGTCCAGTCCGTCCCTGGGATGGCTACACCTTC. Its protein is CASGPVRPWDGYTF. The rearrangement uses TRBV12-5 and TRBJ1-2; no definite D call. The CDR3 covers 14 residues. Trimming stripped 5 bases from V and 6 bases from J, with 16 bases between. Germline CDR1 and CDR2: LGHNT and FRNRAP.